Listed below are T cell receptor beta chains from one sample, sequenced in a study of OX40 agonist ivuxolimab in advanced cancers. TCRdb's copy holds only in-frame clones and misses some; the assay was immunoSEQ multiplex PCR. The repertoire includes around 20,000 clones, roughly nine tenths of them detected once, and 30% to 35% sits in the top ten. The material was CD4+ or CD8+ T cells sorted from blood, obtained in a trial of the OX40 agonist ivuxolimab. These receptors were taken from an adult with an advanced solid tumor such as melanoma, head and neck, liver or kidney cancer. Each CDR3 is given with its conserved first and last residue. D genes are given only for firm matches. A row's size may be missing; if present it is once, few, many or a size class.

j_call | d_call | v_call | clone_size | cdr3_nt | cdr3_aa
TRBJ1-1 | . | TRBV7-9 | once | TGTGCCAGCGGCCCAAGAAGGCCAGAGAACACTGAAGCTTTCTTT | CASGPRRPENTEAFF
TRBJ2-1 | . | TRBV5-6 | . | TGTGCCAGCAGCTTCCAGGGATACTACAATGAGCAGTTCTTC | CASSFQGYYNEQFF
TRBJ2-2 | TRBD2 | TRBV4-1 | . | TGCGCCAGCAGCCAAGAGGGCCTGCGGGGGGGCTGGACCGGGGAGCTGTTTTTT | CASSQEGLRGGWTGELFF
TRBJ2-1 | TRBD2 | TRBV15 | . | TGTGCCTCACGGGGGGCCTACAATGAGCAGTTCTTC | CASRGAYNEQFF
TRBJ2-4 | TRBD2 | TRBV6-6 | once | TGTGCCAGCAGTTACTCTGCGGGAGCAGGCAAAAACATTCAGTACTTC | CASSYSAGAGKNIQYF
TRBJ2-1 | TRBD1 | TRBV10-3 | . | TGTGCCATCAGTGAGCCGGGACAGGGGAATGAGCAGTTCTTC | CAISEPGQGNEQFF
TRBJ1-3 | . | TRBV6-5 | . | TGTGCCAGCAGCCGGACTTTGGGGGGAAACACCATATATTTT | CASSRTLGGNTIYF
TRBJ2-7 | . | TRBV5-1 | . | TGCGCCAGCAGCTTGGGGACAGTTTCCTACGAGCAGTACTTC | CASSLGTVSYEQYF
TRBJ1-4 | TRBD1 | TRBV15 | . | TGTGCCACCAGCAGAGACCCCAGGGGGGACGGTGAAAAACTGTTTTTT | CATSRDPRGDGEKLFF
TRBJ2-5 | . | TRBV15 | . | TGTGCCACCAGCACCAGCCGGGACCAGTACCAAGAGACCCAGTACTTC | CATSTSRDQYQETQYF
TRBJ1-1 | . | TRBV10-3 | . | TGTGCCATCAGGGGAGAGACAGATGAAGCTTTCTTT | CAIRGETDEAFF
TRBJ1-6 | TRBD1 | TRBV7-2 | . | TGTGCCAGCAGCCTCCGACAGGGCTCACCCCTCCACTTT | CASSLRQGSPLHF
TRBJ1-1 | . | TRBV11-2 | . | TGTGCCAGCAGCTTAGGGGAGGGCACTGAAGCTTTCTTT | CASSLGEGTEAFF
TRBJ2-2 | TRBD1 | TRBV5-4 | . | TGTGCCAGCAGCCCGGGACAGGGGGGGGCTGTCGGGGAGCTGTTTTTT | CASSPGQGGAVGELFF
TRBJ2-4 | . | TRBV27 | . | TGTGCCAGCAGCAGGAGAGAGGGCATTCAGTACTTC | CASSRREGIQYF
TRBJ2-2 | . | TRBV11-3 | . | TGTGCCAGCAGCGCTAGCGGGGAGCTGTTTTTT | CASSASGELFF
TRBJ1-2 | TRBD1 | TRBV19 | . | TGTGCCAGTAGTATATGGGCAGGGGGCGGTTATGGCTACACCTTC | CASSIWAGGGYGYTF
TRBJ1-3 | . | TRBV19 | . | TGTGCCAGTAGTTCCCAGGGAGACTCTGGAAACACCATATATTTT | CASSSQGDSGNTIYF
TRBJ1-2 | . | TRBV25-1 | . | TGTGCCAGCAGTGAGTGGACAGAGGGACTCTATGGCTACACCTTC | CASSEWTEGLYGYTF
TRBJ2-3 | . | TRBV6-1 | . | TGTGCCACCAGTGGGGCCAACCGGGGGGCCGACAATACGCAGTATTTT | CATSGANRGADNTQYF
TRBJ2-1 | . | TRBV11-2 | . | TGTGCCAGCAGGCCTACTAAGAGCTCCTACAATGAGCAGTTCTTC | CASRPTKSSYNEQFF
TRBJ2-7 | TRBD2 | TRBV5-6 | . | TGTGCCAGCAGCTTTTGGGGACTAGCGGAACCATCCTACGAGCAGTACTTC | CASSFWGLAEPSYEQYF
TRBJ2-7 | TRBD1 | TRBV5-4 | . | TGTGCCAGCAGCCCTAACCCCGGGACAGGCCTCGACGAGCAGTACTTC | CASSPNPGTGLDEQYF
TRBJ2-4 | . | TRBV18 | . | TGTGCCAGCTCATGGGGCCCCAAAAACATTCAGTACTTC | CASSWGPKNIQYF
TRBJ1-2 | . | TRBV10-2 | . | TGCGCCAGCAGTGAGGACGCAAACTATGGCTACACCTTC | CASSEDANYGYTF
TRBJ2-5 | . | TRBV14 | . | TGTGCCAGCAGCCACCGGGGCAGCAACCGCCAAGAGACCCAGTACTTC | CASSHRGSNRQETQYF
TRBJ1-2 | . | TRBV6-6 | . | TGTGCCAGCAGTCAAGGCTACACCTTC | CASSQGYTF
TRBJ2-1 | . | TRBV7-2 | . | TGTGCCAGCAGCTTATCACCGGGAGAGCAGTTCTTC | CASSLSPGEQFF
TRBJ2-7 | . | TRBV5-6 | . | TGTGCCAGCAGCTTGGGGAGCAGGGTTTTTGGGTCCTACGAGCAGTACTTC | CASSLGSRVFGSYEQYF
TRBJ2-3 | . | TRBV5-1 | . | TGCGCCAGCAATACAAGGGGGGGAAGCACAGATACGCAGTATTTT | CASNTRGGSTDTQYF
TRBJ1-5 | . | TRBV2 | . | TGTGCCAGCAGTGACCCGACAGCAGCGGAATGGCCCCAGCATTTT | CASSDPTAAEWPQHF
TRBJ1-2 | . | TRBV4-1 | . | TGCGCCAGCAGCCGGGTCATGGCGACCTCCCTCTATGGCTACACCTTC | CASSRVMATSLYGYTF
TRBJ1-3 | TRBD1 | TRBV2 | once | TGTGCCAGCATTACCGACAGGGTGGGTGGAAACACCATATATTTT | CASITDRVGGNTIYF
TRBJ1-2 | . | TRBV6-4 | . | TGTGCCAGCAGTCCGTCCGGGGCCTATGGCTACACCTTC | CASSPSGAYGYTF
TRBJ2-7 | TRBD1 | TRBV5-1 | medium-sized | TGCGCCAGCAGCCTAGACAGGGCCCCTAGAGAGCAGTACTTC | CASSLDRAPREQYF
TRBJ1-4 | TRBD1 | TRBV4-3 | . | TGCGCCAGCAGCCTTGGACAGGGCGAAAAACTGTTTTTT | CASSLGQGEKLFF
TRBJ2-3 | TRBD1 | TRBV18 | . | TGTGCCAGCTCACCACGGGGACAGGCCACAGATACGCAGTATTTT | CASSPRGQATDTQYF
TRBJ1-1 | TRBD1 | TRBV19 | . | TGTGCCAGTAGTATAGTCAGACAGGGCACTGAAGCTTTCTTT | CASSIVRQGTEAFF
TRBJ1-2 | . | TRBV21-1 | once | TGTGCCAGCAGCAAAGTTGCGGCCGAAGGGGATGGCTACACCTTC | CASSKVAAEGDGYTF
TRBJ2-4 | TRBD1 | TRBV6-5 | . | TGTGCCAGCAGGAACAGGGGGCTGAACATTCAGTACTTC | CASRNRGLNIQYF
TRBJ2-1 | TRBD2 | TRBV9 | . | TGTGCCAGCAGCGTGGGACTAGCGGATAACAATGAGCAGTTCTTC | CASSVGLADNNEQFF
TRBJ1-1 | . | TRBV5-1 | . | TGCGCCAGCAGCTTTGCAGGGAACACTGAAGCTTTCTTT | CASSFAGNTEAFF
TRBJ1-6 | TRBD1 | TRBV18 | few | TGTGCCAGCTCGCTGATGGTCCCGGGACAGGGGACAAATTCACCCCTCCACTTT | CASSLMVPGQGTNSPLHF
TRBJ2-1 | . | TRBV28 | . | TGTGCCAGCACCCCAAGGGTACATGAGCAGTTCTTC | CASTPRVHEQFF
TRBJ2-2 | . | TRBV4-1 | . | TGCGCCAGCAGCCAAGTACTGGGCACCGGGGAGCTGTTTTTT | CASSQVLGTGELFF
TRBJ1-1 | . | TRBV6-1 | . | TGTGCCAGCAGTACGGAACAGGTCTTAATCGGTGAAGCTTTCTTT | CASSTEQVLIGEAFF
TRBJ1-3 | . | TRBV14 | . | TGTGCCAGCAGCCAAGTCCAGGGAACGACTGGAAACACCATATATTTT | CASSQVQGTTGNTIYF
TRBJ1-1 | . | TRBV5-5 | . | TGTGCCAGCAGCCCTCCGGCAGGCACTGAAGCTTTCTTT | CASSPPAGTEAFF
TRBJ1-2 | . | TRBV6-6 | . | TGTGCCAGCAGTTCCCCCGATGGCTACACCTTC | CASSSPDGYTF
TRBJ2-7 | TRBD1 | TRBV7-1 | . | TGTGCCAGCAGCCCCCGGGACAGGGTTAAGTACTTC | CASSPRDRVKYF